Listed here are 19 T cell receptor beta chains from one sample, sequenced in a study of T cells in Graves' hyperthyroidism and ophthalmopathy. Template material for amplifying TCR beta CDR3 regions consisted of RNA transcripts. During a first-round RT-PCR of the TCR CDR3, the HTBI primer set was used. TCRdb processed the multiplex PCR reads anew with MiXCR; each CDR3 protein has one entry. Of hundreds of thousands of distinct CDR3 sequences listed, about 13% are singletons. The source material was blood. The source of these receptors is a woman aged 18-30 years with Graves' hyperthyroidism.

The table lists this clonotype with many counts. This rearrangement joins TRBV6-1 to TRBJ2-5, with a weak D call TRBD2 (5 bases). Germline-derived CDR1 and CDR2 are MNHNS and SASEGT. V lost 8 bases and J lost 2, with 9 bases in between. This CDR3 has 12 amino acids. The CDR3 loop is CASRRPQETQYF. The DNA of the CDR3 is TGTGCCAGCCGGAGGCCTCAAGAGACCCAGTACTTC.

This clonotype was recorded at least ten times. The chain has TRBV20-1 and TRBJ2-3; TRBD2 aligns across 9 bases. Germline CDR1 DFQATT, CDR2 SNEGSKA (reference sequence). The CDR3 totals 19 residues. V trimming: 6 bases; J trimming: 2 bases; junction bases outside the gene matches: 21. DNA of the CDR3: TGCAGTGCCTCTAGACGGGGCGCGGGAGGGCCCGGATCCACAGATACGCAGTATTTT. It codes for CSASRRGAGGPGSTDTQYF.

In this sample, this clonotype turned up a few times. This chain links TRBV5-6 with TRBJ2-5, with D perhaps TRBD2 (6 bases). Trimming left V 5 bases short and J 3 bases short, with 11 bases between. In germline, CDR1 is SGHDT, CDR2 YYEEEE. CDR3 length equals 13 residues. CDR3 region: CASRGRDEETQYF. CDR3 nucleotides: TGTGCCAGCAGGGGGCGGGACGAAGAGACCCAGTACTTC. Variable domain in full (rest from reference TRBV5-6 and TRBJ2-5): DAGVTQSPTHLIKTRGQQVTLRCSPKSGHDTVSWYQQALGQGPQFIFQYYEEEERQRGNFPDRFSGHQFPNYSSELNVNALLLGDSALYLCASRGRDEETQYFGPGTRLLVL.

This clonotype was seen repeatedly, ten times or more. The chain links TRBV11-2 to TRBJ2-1; the match to TRBD2 covers 16 bases. The CDR3 sequence is 18 residues long. Germline assignment: CDR1 SGHAT and CDR2 FQNNGV. V dropped 6 bases and J dropped 7; count of bases not matched to a gene: 12. CDR3 protein: CASRTGTSGGGGQNEQFF. The CDR3 DNA reads TGTGCCAGCAGAACCGGGACTAGCGGGGGGGGGGGACAGAATGAGCAGTTCTTC.

This clonotype was recorded a few times. The chain combines TRBV7-8 with TRBJ2-2; 11 nucleotides align to TRBD1. The CDR3 spans 21 residues. Germline V gene sequence: CDR1 SGHVS, CDR2 FQNEAQ. Unmatched junction bases numbered 17, after V lost 5 bases and J lost 0 bases. The CDR3 DNA sequence: TGTGCCAGCAGCCTCCCCCTAGGGACAGGGGGATCAAGGACGAACACCGGGGAGCTGTTTTTT. This codes for CASSLPLGTGGSRTNTGELFF.

This clonotype was recorded many times. The V and J genes are TRBV13 and TRBJ2-1, with a tentative D call TRBD1 (5 bases). Germline values: CDR1 PRHDT, CDR2 FYEKMQ (reference sequence). The CDR3 length is 13 residues. V was clipped by 4 bases and J by 4 bases, with 8 bases between them. The chain's CDR3 is CASSSRQYNEQFF. As DNA, the CDR3 is TGTGCCAGCAGCTCCCGACAGTACAATGAGCAGTTCTTC.

Notes on this clonotype: A read error is possible here, since a much larger clone lies one base away. This sequence joins TRBV28 and TRBJ2-2, with 12 nucleotides matching TRBD2. The CDR3 is 16 residues long. Per germline, CDR1 MDHEN and CDR2 SYDVKM. The V gene end was trimmed by 6 bases and the J gene end by 4 bases; junction bases not matched to a gene: 6. CDR3 amino acids: CASSPETSGSTGELFF. CDR3 in DNA: TGTGCCAGCAGCCCTGAGACTAGCGGGAGCACCGGGGAGCTGTTTTTT. Variable domain in full (rest from reference TRBV28 and TRBJ2-2): DVKVTQSSRYLVKRTGEKVFLECVQDMDHENMFWYRQDPGLGLRLIYFSYDVKMKEKGDIPEGYSVSREKKERFSLILESASTNQTSMYLCASSPETSGSTGELFFGEGSRLTVL.

In this sample, this clonotype turned up many times. V is TRBV20-1 and J is TRBJ1-1, with a weak D call TRBD1 (6 bases). V was pared by 1 base and J by 4 bases, with 13 bases between. The CDR3 contains 14 residues. Germline V CDR1 and CDR2: DFQATT, SNEGSKA (reference sequence). CDR3 amino acids: CSARVPGESTEAFF. The CDR3 coding sequence is TGCAGTGCTAGAGTTCCAGGGGAGAGCACTGAAGCTTTCTTT.

The V call is TRBV3-1, the J call TRBJ2-5; 7 bases are shared with TRBD2. The CDR3 covers 17 residues. J gave up 2 bases and V 2 bases, and 11 bases lay outside the gene matches. Germline V CDR1 and CDR2: LGHDT, YNNKEL (reference sequence). The CDR3 protein is CASSQMPPASGQETQYF. The CDR3 DNA is TGTGCCAGCAGCCAAATGCCCCCGGCTAGCGGACAAGAGACCCAGTACTTC.

The V gene is TRBV24-1, the J gene TRBJ2-1, with D possibly matching TRBD1 (5 bases). Germline CDR1 KGHDR, CDR2 SFDVKD. Trimming removed 8 bases from V and 8 bases from J, with 15 bases in between. The CDR3 is 13 residues long. CDR3: CATNSIIGDEQFF. Here the CDR3 DNA reads TGTGCCACCAACTCTATTATAGGGGATGAGCAGTTCTTC.

This clonotype was counted between two and nine times. V is TRBV20-1 and J is TRBJ1-1, with 8 bases fitting TRBD1. The length of the CDR3 is 13 residues. CDR1 and CDR2 from the germline V gene are DFQATT and SNEGSKA (reference sequence). Unmatched junction bases numbered 12, after V lost 6 bases and J lost 9 bases. CDR3 sequence reads: CSAMTGAFFKAFF. For the CDR3, the DNA is TGCAGTGCGATGACAGGGGCATTTTTTAAAGCTTTCTTT.

This clonotype was counted at least ten times. The V call is TRBV30, the J call TRBJ2-5; D ambiguous. V shed 0 bases and J shed 6 bases, with 2 bases lying between them. The CDR3 is 10 amino acids. The germline gives CDR1 GTSNPN, CDR2 SVGIG (reference sequence). CDR3 bases: TGTGCCTGGAGTGTACAGACCCAGTACTTC. Translation: CAWSVQTQYF.

This clonotype was found many times. The rearrangement links TRBV20-1 to TRBJ1-5; the match to TRBD1 covers 7 bases. Per the germline V gene, CDR1 is DFQATT and CDR2 is SNEGSKA (reference sequence). The CDR3 contains 15 residues. J gave up 3 bases and V 5 bases, and 10 bases lay outside the gene matches. CDR3 sequence: CSAPQIGGVNQPQHF. The DNA for the CDR3 is TGCAGTGCTCCCCAAATAGGGGGCGTCAATCAGCCCCAGCATTTT.

Comment on this clonotype: This may stem from a read error, because a much larger clone lies one nucleotide away. The gene calls are TRBV20-1 and TRBJ2-1; D gene ambiguous. Germline CDR1 DFQATT, CDR2 SNEGSKA (reference sequence). The CDR3 consists of 11 residues. V was trimmed by 5 bases and J by 10 bases, leaving 12 bases between them. This CDR3 is CSASRLLEQFF. The CDR3 DNA reads as TGCAGTGCTTCCCGACTTTTAGAGCAGTTCTTC.

Ten or more counts support this clonotype. The chain recombines TRBV27 with TRBJ2-6; D may be TRBD1 or TRBD2 (7 bases each). Trimming removed 2 bases at V and 2 bases at J, with 16 bases between. In germline, CDR1 is MNHEY, CDR2 SMNVEV (reference sequence). The CDR3 is made up of 18 amino acids. This CDR3 reads CASSLRQGGSTGANVLTF. The CDR3 DNA is TGTGCCAGCAGTTTAAGGCAGGGGGGGAGCACTGGGGCCAACGTCCTGACTTTC.

The chain carries TRBV7-6 and TRBJ1-3; D ambiguous. CDR3 length: 15 residues. Between the trimmed V and J ends, which lost 4 bases and 0 bases, there was a span of 10 bases. Germline V gene lookup returns CDR1 SGHVS and CDR2 FNYEAQ. The CDR3 bases are TGTGCCAGCAGCTCAGACGGACGCTCTGGAAACACCATATATTTT. It is translated as CASSSDGRSGNTIYF. Supplemented by reference TRBV7-6 and TRBJ1-3, the full variable domain reads GAGVSQSPRYKVTKRGQDVALRCDPISGHVSLYWYRQALGQGPEFLTYFNYEAQQDKSGLPNDRFSAERPEGSISTLTIQRTEQRDSAMYRCASSSDGRSGNTIYFGEGSWLTVV.

This clonotype was recorded a few times. The V and J genes are TRBV5-1 and TRBJ2-7, with TRBD2 matching 14 bases. The J segment lost 5 bases and the V segment lost 4 bases, leaving 11 bases of the junction unmatched. The CDR3 loop spans 17 amino acids. Germline lookup yields CDR1 SGHRS and CDR2 YFSETQ. CDR3 sequence: CASSPPGTSGRDDEQYF. The CDR3 DNA reads as TGCGCCAGCAGCCCCCCCGGGACTAGCGGGAGAGACGACGAGCAGTACTTC.

The V gene is TRBV6-5, the J gene TRBJ2-7, with TRBD1 identical over 11 bases. CDR1 and CDR2 (germline): MNHEY, SVGAGI. V was clipped by 4 bases and J by 5 bases; unmatched bases: 7. The CDR3 is 15 amino acids. The CDR3 coding sequence is TGTGCCAGCAGTTCTGACTGGACAGGGGGCAACGAGCAGTACTTC. Translating it yields CASSSDWTGGNEQYF.

There are a few counts of this clonotype. J is TRBJ1-6 and V is TRBV6-1, with D possibly being TRBD1 (5 bases). With 5 bases removed from V and 0 bases from J, the gap between germline ends came to 11 bases. The CDR3 totals 16 residues. Germline CDR1 MNHNS, CDR2 SASEGT. This CDR3 is CASSWTYSSYNSPLHF. CDR3 nucleotides: TGTGCCAGCAGTTGGACATATAGCTCCTATAATTCACCCCTCCACTTT.